These T cell receptor beta chains were read from a single sample in a study of PD-L1 blockade in urothelial cancer. Assay: immunoSEQ multiplex PCR; the TCRdb copy retains only in-frame clones and omits some. The sample includes about 120,000 clones, 85% to 90% of them seen just once. The material sequenced was PBMCs, taken around atezolizumab (anti-PD-L1) treatment. These receptors all stem from a man in his sixties with urothelial cancer. CDR3s include the opening cysteine and the closing phenylalanine or tryptophan. A D gene is named only where the DNA matches it firmly. The size of a clone is reported for some rows only, either as once, few or many, or as a class for expanded clones.

>TRBJ2-1|-|TRBV7-6|-
CASSSGSYSYNEQFF
TGTGCCAGCAGCTCCGGGTCATACTCCTACAATGAGCAGTTCTTC
>TRBJ2-3|-|TRBV7-9|-
CASSHYLAGTSTDTQYF
TGTGCCAGCAGCCATTATCTAGCCGGGACTAGCACAGATACGCAGTATTTT
>TRBJ1-5|TRBD1|TRBV30|-
CAWSAGQGLRGYSNQPQHF
TGTGCCTGGAGTGCGGGACAGGGTCTACGTGGTTATAGCAATCAGCCCCAGCATTTT
>TRBJ1-5|-|TRBV5-8|-
CASTGYTGNQPQHF
TGTGCCAGCACAGGGTATACGGGCAATCAGCCCCAGCATTTT
>TRBJ2-5|TRBD1|TRBV6-1|-
CASSPGTGLQETQYF
TGTGCCAGTAGTCCCGGGACAGGGTTACAAGAGACCCAGTACTTC
>TRBJ1-2|-|TRBV10-3|-
CAISDTSRGGLHGYTF
TGTGCCATCAGTGACACATCTCGGGGAGGGCTCCATGGCTACACCTTC
>TRBJ2-6|-|TRBV15|-
CATTKRAGQDFSGANVLTF
TGTGCCACCACCAAGAGGGCGGGGCAGGATTTCTCTGGGGCCAACGTCCTAACTTTC
>TRBJ1-2|TRBD1|TRBV28|-
CASSRGQEIYGGYTF
TGTGCCAGCAGTAGGGGACAGGAAATCTATGGAGGCTACACCTTC
>TRBJ2-1|-|TRBV19|-
CASSIGGGVEQFF
TGTGCCAGTAGTATAGGAGGGGGGGTGGAGCAGTTCTTC
>TRBJ1-2|-|TRBV19|-
CASSIAGHYGYTF
TGTGCCAGTAGTATCGCGGGCCACTATGGCTACACCTTC
>TRBJ1-2|-|TRBV18|-
CASSPSTGEGYTF
TGTGCCAGCTCACCAAGCACCGGGGAGGGCTACACCTTC
>TRBJ1-1|-|TRBV28|few
CASSLDTAENTEAFF
TGTGCCAGCAGTTTGGATACAGCAGAAAACACTGAAGCTTTCTTT
>TRBJ2-1|-|TRBV28|-
CASSSSRSSYNEQFF
-
>TRBJ2-6|-|TRBV5-4|-
CASSSWNSLSGANVLTF
TGTGCCAGCAGCTCCTGGAACAGTCTCTCTGGGGCCAACGTCCTGACTTTC
>TRBJ2-1|-|TRBV28|-
CASSLGGYNEQFF
TGTGCCAGCAGTTTAGGGGGGTACAATGAGCAGTTCTTC
>TRBJ2-1|TRBD1|TRBV5-1|once
CASSPTGVGYNEQFF
TGCGCCAGCAGCCCCACAGGGGTCGGATACAATGAGCAGTTCTTC
>TRBJ2-1|TRBD2|TRBV27|-
CASSLWAAGGRDEQFF
TGTGCCAGCAGTTTATGGGCTGCGGGAGGCAGGGATGAGCAGTTCTTC
>TRBJ2-3|TRBD2|TRBV28|-
CASIRSGGLGDTQYF
TGTGCCAGCATCCGCAGCGGGGGACTGGGAGATACGCAGTATTTT
>TRBJ2-2|TRBD2|TRBV4-2|-
CASSQVTSGIGELFF
TGTGCCAGCAGCCAAGTGACTAGCGGGATCGGGGAGCTGTTTTTT
>TRBJ2-3|-|TRBV19|few
CASAEGHTQYF
TGTGCCAGTGCTGAGGGCCACACGCAGTATTTT
>TRBJ2-7|TRBD1|TRBV18|-
CASSPPGQSSYEQYF
TGTGCCAGCTCACCACCGGGACAGAGCTCCTACGAGCAGTACTTC
>TRBJ2-3|-|TRBV5-4|-
CASSTGLGASTDTQYF
TGTGCCAGCAGCACGGGATTGGGGGCTAGCACAGATACGCAGTATTTT
>TRBJ2-1|-|TRBV27|-
CASTEGGPYNEQFF
TGTGCCAGCACCGAGGGGGGGCCCTACAATGAGCAGTTCTTC
>TRBJ2-1|-|TRBV4-1|-
CASSQVGVGQFF
TGCGCCAGCAGCCAAGTAGGGGTAGGGCAGTTCTTC
>TRBJ2-2|-|TRBV10-3|-
CAISDPDRGLTNTGELFF
TGTGCCATCAGTGATCCTGACAGGGGACTAACGAACACCGGGGAGCTGTTTTTT
>TRBJ1-2|TRBD1|TRBV19|-
CASSIRDSLTYGYTF
TGTGCCAGTAGTATACGGGACAGCCTGACCTATGGCTACACCTTC
>TRBJ2-1|TRBD2|TRBV29-1|once
CSVAGGPNEQFF
TGCAGCGTAGCGGGAGGGCCTAATGAGCAGTTCTTC
>TRBJ1-2|-|TRBV6-6|-
CASSSSQPGDYGYTF
TGTGCCAGCAGTTCCTCACAGCCAGGGGATTATGGCTACACCTTC
>TRBJ1-1|-|TRBV7-9|medium-sized
CASSLAGTEAFF
TGTGCCAGCAGCTTGGCGGGTACTGAAGCTTTCTTT
>TRBJ1-2|TRBD1|TRBV19|once
CASSIVRGPGNYGYTF
TGTGCCAGTAGTATAGTCAGGGGGCCGGGTAACTATGGCTACACCTTC
>TRBJ1-2|TRBD1|TRBV7-2|-
CASSGSGQGAYYGYTF
TGTGCCAGCAGCGGTTCGGGACAGGGGGCCTACTATGGCTACACCTTC
>TRBJ2-3|TRBD1|TRBV5-1|-
CASSLNRGDTQYF
TGCGCCAGCAGCTTGAACAGGGGAGATACGCAGTATTTT
>TRBJ2-2|-|TRBV6-1|-
CASTGLYTGELFF
TGTGCCAGCACCGGACTATACACCGGGGAGCTGTTTTTT
>TRBJ2-1|-|TRBV21-1|-
CASSKAGGSYNEQFF
TGTGCCAGCAGCAAAGCCGGGGGCTCCTACAATGAGCAGTTCTTC
>TRBJ1-2|-|TRBV6-5|few
CASTRAGEHGYTF
TGTGCCAGCACCCGGGCAGGGGAGCATGGCTACACCTTC
>TRBJ2-3|TRBD2|TRBV9|-
CASSGIGGGGTDTQYF
TGTGCCAGCAGCGGGATTGGCGGGGGGGGGACAGATACGCAGTATTTT
>TRBJ2-7|TRBD2|TRBV27|-
CASRLAGGGEQYF
TGTGCCAGCAGACTAGCGGGAGGCGGCGAGCAGTACTTC
>TRBJ2-7|-|TRBV27|once
CASRDIGYEQYF
TGTGCCAGCAGGGACATTGGATACGAGCAGTACTTC
>TRBJ2-5|-|TRBV27|-
CASGGTETQYF
TGTGCCAGCGGGGGGACGGAGACCCAGTACTTC
>TRBJ2-5|-|TRBV6-1|-
CASSGTLQETQYF
TGTGCCAGCAGTGGGACACTACAAGAGACCCAGTACTTC
>TRBJ2-7|TRBD2|TRBV28|-
CASSPMGGVRYEQYF
TGTGCCAGCAGTCCCATGGGGGGGGTGCGGTACGAGCAGTACTTC
>TRBJ2-5|-|TRBV5-1|-
CASSRAGLRETQYF
TGCGCCAGCAGCCGGGCGGGCCTTCGGGAGACCCAGTACTTC
>TRBJ2-4|-|TRBV18|-
CASSRRESENIQYF
TGTGCCAGCTCGCGTCGGGAAAGCGAGAACATTCAGTACTTC
>TRBJ1-5|-|TRBV14|-
CASRQAGWSGDGNQPQHF
TGTGCCAGCAGGCAAGCGGGGTGGAGCGGGGATGGCAATCAGCCCCAGCATTTT
>TRBJ1-4|-|TRBV28|-
CASRTGWEKLFF
TGTGCCAGCAGAACAGGGTGGGAAAAACTGTTTTTT
>TRBJ1-5|-|TRBV30|few
CAWSVGRGQPQHF
TGTGCCTGGAGTGTAGGGAGGGGTCAGCCCCAGCATTTT
>TRBJ1-3|-|TRBV11-1|-
CASSRTHGYGSSGNTIYF
TGTGCCAGCAGCCGAACACACGGGTACGGAAGCTCTGGAAACACCATATATTTT
>TRBJ1-5|-|TRBV21-1|-
CASSKRGERSNQPQHF
TGTGCCAGCAGCAAACGGGGAGAGCGGAGCAATCAGCCCCAGCATTTT
>TRBJ1-2|TRBD1|TRBV5-6|-
CASSPGTGAWDGYTF
TGTGCCAGCAGCCCGGGGACAGGGGCGTGGGATGGCTACACCTTC